This T cell receptor (beta chain) was recorded in a study of PD-1 blockade in mismatch repair-deficient tumors. Study-level background: Patients had eleven to twelve mismatch repair-deficient cancer types, all previously treated and progressing.

Assay used: immunoSEQ multiplex PCR; TCRdb lists only in-frame clones, some missing. Here the sample spans roughly 120,000 clones, about nine tenths being singletons. This TCR came from an adult with mismatch repair-deficient cancer. The sample in question was peripheral blood, obtained 70 to 72 weeks after starting pembrolizumab.

As DNA, the CDR3 is TGTGCCAGCAGTACGGACGGCCTCTCCTACGAGCAGTACTTC. The encoded protein is CASSTDGLSYEQYF. V gene TRBV7-8 combines with J gene TRBJ2-7; no firm D call. V lost 6 bases and J lost 0, with 12 bases in between. The CDR3 runs to 14 residues. From germline, CDR1 is SGHVS and CDR2 FQNEAQ.